This T cell receptor (beta chain) was recorded in a study of T cell repertoires in cytomegalovirus infection. On the study more broadly: The authors relied on CMV epitopes, both recently identified HLA-C-restricted and well-studied HLA-B-restricted. CMV infection plus the matching HLA type was flagged by public TCR beta signatures.

This clonotype has more than one count but fewer than ten. The antigen is unknown. TCRdb re-analysed the reads in MiXCR, keeping a single row per CDR3 protein. Of roughly 990,000 distinct CDR3 sequences in the sample, roughly 30% are singletons; the top ten hold roughly 12%. CDR3 length: 16 residues. V trimming: 1 base; J trimming: 1 base; junction bases outside the gene matches: 2. Germline CDR1 MGHRA, CDR2 YSYEKL. General study results and limits: Dominating the ex vivo response were HLA-C-restricted CMV-specific TCR beta clonotypes. Carriers of CMV and the relevant HLA type were discriminated by public TCR beta frequency.

J is TRBJ2-3 and V is TRBV4-1, with 10 bases identical to TRBD2. This sequence was found in a human donor in good health (CMV status not recorded). Some clones in this sample may be carry-over from other donors' samples. The starting material was cultured CD8+ T cells from PBMCs, obtained from culture after CMV antigen stimulation. As DNA, the CDR3 is TGCGCCAGCAGCCAAGCCGGGACTAGCGGCACAGATACGCAGTATTTT. It is translated as CASSQAGTSGTDTQYF.